Detailed here is one T cell receptor beta chain. Original analysis: Scientists estimated how many nucleated cells there were by amplifying reference gene primers. The table came from immunoSEQ multiplex PCR; TCRdb's copy has only in-frame clones and leaves some out. That table furnishes V, J and clone size, whereas the DNA furnished D and trimming. This table has around 180,000 clones, roughly 84% appearing once. This record comes from a study of blood T cell repertoires in COVID-19. Study context: Acute-phase and convalescent COVID-19 samples originated in the United States, Italy and Spain. The cDNA or gDNA used as material had been derived from T cells, B-cell-depleted T cells, or PBMCs.

Trimming removed 4 bases from V and 6 bases from J, with 19 bases in between. Germline CDR1 SGHNT, CDR2 YYREEE (reference sequence). CDR3 size: 15 residues. The chain employs TRBV5-4 and TRBJ1-1; maybe TRBD1 (5 bases). Source material: peripheral blood. The receptor was derived from a woman aged 80 or over with active or convalescent COVID-19. CDR3 protein: CASSRPGLQDAEAFF. CDR3 sequence (DNA): TGTGCCAGCAGCCGACCCGGGCTACAGGACGCTGAAGCTTTCTTT. The whole variable domain, filled in from reference TRBV5-4 and TRBJ1-1, reads ETGVTQSPTHLIKTRGQQVTLRCSSQSGHNTVSWYQQALGQGPQFIFQYYREEENGRGNFPPRFSGLQFPNYSSELNVNALELDDSALYLCASSRPGLQDAEAFFGQGTRLTVV.